These 18 T cell receptor beta chains originate from one sample sequenced in a study of T cell responses to AZD1222 COVID-19 vaccine. TCRdb keeps only in-frame clones here, not all; method: immunoSEQ multiplex PCR. Of over 150,000 clones listed, roughly nine tenths were seen once; the top ten hold roughly 2.8%. The source was peripheral blood, collected on day 0 of AZD1222 vaccination. These receptors originate from an adult in good health.

J is TRBJ1-1 and V is TRBV12-3 or TRBV12-4; tentatively, D is TRBD1 (6 bases). This CDR3 has 13 amino acids. Trimming stripped 4 bases from V and 3 bases from J, with 9 bases between. CDR3 in DNA: TGTGCCAGCAGTTCAGGGGTTTACACTGAAGCTTTCTTT. Translation gives CASSSGVYTEAFF.

This rearrangement joins TRBV5-8 to TRBJ1-1; D remains ambiguous. V gave up 6 bases and J gave up 1 base, with 16 bases separating them. Germline assignment: CDR1 SGHTS and CDR2 YDEGEE. CDR3 size: 15 residues. DNA for the CDR3: TGTGCCAGCACCCCCCGACCATCCCCGAACACTGAAGCTTTCTTT. Translation gives CASTPRPSPNTEAFF.

The chain carries TRBV9 and TRBJ2-2; D not certain. The CDR3 contains 11 residues. Germline CDR1 is SGDLS and CDR2 is YYNGEE. The V end lost 2 bases, the J end lost 6 bases, and 2 bases lay between the germline ends. DNA for the CDR3: TGTGCCAGCAGCGTCCCCGGGGAGCTGTTTTTT. Residues: CASSVPGELFF.

This clone has only a few counts. V and J are TRBV29-1 and TRBJ2-7; D might be TRBD1 or TRBD2, each matching 5 bases. Trimming stripped 6 bases from V and 4 bases from J, with 19 bases between. Germline CDR1 is SQVTM and CDR2 is ANQGSEA. The CDR3 consists of 14 residues. CDR3 residues: CSVQDPRGVYEQYF. CDR3 DNA sequence: TGCAGCGTCCAAGACCCCCGGGGCGTGTACGAGCAGTACTTC.

The chain employs TRBV18 and TRBJ2-1, with D maybe TRBD2 (5 bases). Germline CDR1 KGHSH, CDR2 LQKENI. This CDR3 is 14 amino acids long. V was cut by 3 bases and J by 5 bases, with 11 bases left in between. CDR3 bases: TGTGCCAGCTCACCTGACCCGGGGAACAATGAGCAGTTCTTC. As protein: CASSPDPGNNEQFF.

This clone was seen ten or more times. This sequence joins TRBV23-1 and TRBJ1-4; TRBD1 aligns across 9 bases. TRBV23-1 is annotated as an ORF whose role is uncertain. There are 14 residues in the CDR3. V dropped 4 bases and J dropped 3; count of bases not matched to a gene: 0. This chain's CDR3 is CASSRDRANEKLFF. The CDR3 coding sequence is TGCGCCAGCAGTCGGGACAGGGCTAATGAAAAACTGTTTTTT.

This clone was found once. The V gene is TRBV10-3, the J gene TRBJ2-7; 12 nucleotides agree with TRBD1. The CDR3 runs to 23 residues. J was trimmed by 4 bases and V by 8 bases; bases with no gene match: 33. In germline, CDR1 is ENHRY, CDR2 SYGVKD. The CDR3 sequence is CAIPKPREKIWRGDRGQNYEQYF. DNA of the CDR3: TGTGCCATCCCGAAACCCCGGGAAAAGATTTGGAGAGGGGACAGGGGGCAAAATTACGAGCAGTACTTC.

The DNA of the CDR3 is TGTGCCAGCAGCCAAGTGGGTGAGCAGTTCTTC. Translated: CASSQVGEQFF. The chain recombines TRBV3-1 (or the pseudogene TRBV3-2) with TRBJ2-1; D not certain. The CDR3 length is 11 residues. V gave up 1 base and J gave up 9 bases, with 4 bases separating them. Germline V gene data show CDR1 as LGHDT and CDR2 as YNNKEL (reference sequence).

In its sample, this clone was seen many times. The conserved phenylalanine or tryptophan normally closing the CDR3 is absent here, so this likely arose from a read error. The limits of the CDR3 on the DNA are not certain, so only TCRdb's listed CDR3 is given. The V gene is TRBV6-5, the J gene TRBJ2-3; the table names TRBD1, a call not compared with the DNA. The CDR3 adds up to 15 amino acids, both ends counted. Germline lookup yields CDR1 MNHEY and CDR2 SVGAGI. The CDR3 region is CASSYAPDRAPVRIL.

The chain uses TRBV7-3 and TRBJ1-6, with D tentatively TRBD1 (5 bases). This CDR3 contains 15 residues. Trimming cost V 5 bases and J 5 bases, with 13 bases left between them. Looked up from germline, CDR1 is SGHTA and CDR2 is FQGTGA. Written as DNA, the CDR3 is TGTGCCAGCAGCCGGGGACCGAGGGATAATTCACCCCTCCACTTT. This encodes CASSRGPRDNSPLHF.

The J gene is TRBJ2-7, the V gene TRBV27; perhaps D is TRBD1 or TRBD2 (7 bases each). This CDR3 comprises 13 residues. Germline CDR1 reads MNHEY; CDR2 reads SMNVEV (reference sequence). Trimming stripped 5 bases from V and 6 bases from J, with 14 bases between. CDR3 in DNA: TGTGCCAGCAGTGCAGGGGGGGCGGGCGAGCAGTACTTC. Amino acids: CASSAGGAGEQYF.

This clone was counted a single time. The genes are TRBV5-1 and TRBJ2-7; 9 bases fit TRBD1. V gave up 5 bases and J gave up 3 bases; unmatched junction bases: 9. The CDR3 spans 15 residues. Germline V CDR1 and CDR2: SGHRS, YFSETQ. The CDR3 spells CASSFGTGPFYEQYF. For the CDR3, the DNA is TGCGCCAGCAGTTTTGGGACAGGGCCATTCTACGAGCAGTACTTC.

The rearrangement uses TRBV19 and TRBJ1-1; 8 positions agree with TRBD1. V was pared by 1 base and J by 2 bases, with 3 bases of the junction left unmatched. The CDR3 covers 15 residues. Looked up from germline, CDR1 is LNHDA and CDR2 is SQIVND (reference sequence). The CDR3 spells CASSIGQGANTEAFF. Here the CDR3 DNA reads TGTGCCAGTAGTATAGGCCAGGGGGCAAACACTGAAGCTTTCTTT.

This clone was detected a few times. The J gene is TRBJ1-6, the V gene TRBV12-5; the D gene is possibly TRBD1 (6 bases). CDR1 is LGHNT and CDR2 is FRNRAP in the germline V gene. The CDR3 length is 17 residues. Trimming removed 4 bases from V and 7 bases from J, with 20 bases in between. The CDR3 nucleotides are TGTGCTAGTGGTTCACCCGTCCCGGGACACTGGAATTCACCCCTCCACTTT. This gives the protein CASGSPVPGHWNSPLHF.

This chain joins TRBV30 and TRBJ2-7, with D perhaps given as TRBD1 or TRBD2 (7 bases each). The germline gives CDR1 GTSNPN, CDR2 SVGIG (reference sequence). This CDR3 contains 15 residues. The V and J ends lost 3 bases and 5 bases respectively, with 20 bases between them. CDR3 DNA: TGTGCCTGGAGCCTTGGGGACAGCCGGGGGGACGAGCAGTACTTC. As protein: CAWSLGDSRGDEQYF.

This chain links TRBV7-8 with TRBJ1-6, with 7 bases lining up with TRBD1. This CDR3 region has 13 residues. Germline CDR1 SGHVS, CDR2 FQNEAQ. V was pared by 5 bases and J by 9 bases, with 4 bases of the junction left unmatched. The CDR3 loop reads CASSPRQGSPLHF. CDR3 nucleotides: TGTGCCAGCAGCCCTCGACAGGGTTCACCCCTCCACTTT.

The chain is built from TRBV2 and TRBJ1-2; possible D gene TRBD1, 5 bases. Trimming shortened V by 6 bases and J by 1 base, and 9 bases separated the two germline ends. Germline V gene data show CDR1 as SNHLY and CDR2 as FYNNEI. CDR3 length: 13 amino acids. The CDR3 sequence is CASRDTRNYGYTF. The CDR3 DNA reads as TGTGCCAGCAGGGACACCCGTAACTATGGCTACACCTTC. The complete variable domain, with remaining parts taken from reference TRBV2 and TRBJ1-2, reads EPEVTQTPSHQVTQMGQEVILRCVPISNHLYFYWYRQILGQKVEFLVSFYNNEISEKSEIFDDQFSVERPDGSNFTLKIRSTKLEDSAMYFCASRDTRNYGYTFGSGTRLTVV.

The rearrangement links TRBV19 to TRBJ1-2; 12 nucleotides match TRBD1. Germline V CDR1 and CDR2: LNHDA, SQIVND (reference sequence). The V segment lost 5 bases and the J segment 8 bases; nucleotides outside the gene matches: 9. The CDR3 spans 15 residues. CDR3 loop: CASSRSGQGAGGYTF. CDR3 DNA: TGTGCCAGTAGTCGTTCGGGACAGGGGGCCGGAGGCTACACCTTC.